A selection of T cell receptor beta chains follows, all from one sample in a study of tumor-infiltrating lymphocytes in primary liver carcinoma. TCRdb re-analysed the multiplex PCR reads in MiXCR, keeping a single row per CDR3 protein. Of approximately 80,000 distinct CDR3 sequences in the sample, roughly 72% are singletons; the top ten hold roughly 25%. Sequenced material: tumor-adjacent normal liver tissue. The receptors derive from a man aged 35-49 years with primary liver carcinoma and hepatitis B virus infection. CDR3s include the opening cysteine and the closing phenylalanine or tryptophan. A D gene is named only where the DNA matches it firmly. Size is omitted from some rows. Given values are once, few, many or a class for expanded clones.

d_call	v_call	clone_size	j_call	cdr3_nt	cdr3_aa
TRBD2	TRBV29-1	-	TRBJ2-7	TGCAGCGTCGCCTTAGCGGGAGTAGGGGAGCAGTATTTC	CSVALAGVGEQYF
TRBD2	TRBV4-2	-	TRBJ2-1	TGTCCCAGCAGCCAAGATATACGGGAGGGCCAGAATGAGCAGTTCTTC	CPSSQDIREGQNEQFF
-	TRBV6-5	-	TRBJ2-7	TGTGCCAGCAGTTACTTCTTGGACAGACACTACGAGCAGTACTTC	CASSYFLDRHYEQYF
TRBD2	TRBV2	few	TRBJ2-5	TGTGCCAGCAGTGGCCCAGCGGGAGGGGAGACCCAGTACTTC	CASSGPAGGETQYF
-	TRBV4-2	-	TRBJ2-7	TGTGCCAGCAGCCAAGAAACAGCAGTCTACGATCAATACTTC	CASSQETAVYDQYF
-	TRBV11-2	-	TRBJ2-1	TGTGCTAGCAGCTACTTTGGGATTTACAATGAGCAGTTCTTC	CASSYFGIYNEQFF
TRBD1	TRBV6-1	-	TRBJ2-3	TGTGCCAGCAGGATACAGGGGATCGGCAATCAGCCCCAGTATTTT	CASRIQGIGNQPQYF
TRBD2	TRBV6-2/TRBV6-3	-	TRBJ2-1	TGTGGCATCAGCCGACTAGCGGGAGAACGAAATGAGCAGTTCTTC	CGISRLAGERNEQFF
TRBD2	TRBV4-3	-	TRBJ2-5	TGCACCAGTAACCAAGGAGTAGCGGGAGGAGGAGAGACCCAGTACTTC	CTSNQGVAGGGETQYF
-	TRBV14	-	TRBJ2-7	TGTGCCAGTAGCTCTTATGAGGAGCAGTACTTC	CASSSYEEQYF
TRBD1	TRBV11-1	-	TRBJ2-1	TGTACCAGCAGCTTAGCGGACAGGGCGTGCTACAATGAGCGGTTCTTC	CTSSLADRACYNERFF
TRBD1	TRBV6-2/TRBV6-3	many	TRBJ2-1	TGTGCCAGCAGAACTGGACAGGGGTTTTACAATGAGCAGTTCTTC	CASRTGQGFYNEQFF
TRBD2	TRBV4-1	many	TRBJ2-5	TGCGCCAGCAGCCAAGATACTAGCGGGAGGGGTAATTTGGAGACCCAGTACTTC	CASSQDTSGRGNLETQYF
-	TRBV29-1	-	TRBJ2-7	TGCAGCGTTTCTAGCAACTCCTACGAGCAGTACTTC	CSVSSNSYEQYF
-	TRBV28	many	TRBJ2-7	TGTGCCAGCAGCAAAGAAGCCCTGAGCTACGAGCAGTACTTC	CASSKEALSYEQYF
-	TRBV11-2	-	TRBJ2-2	TGTACCAGCAGCTTAGTGCCAGGTCCCGGAGAGCTGTTTTTT	CTSSLVPGPGELFF
TRBD2	TRBV5-4	-	TRBJ2-1	TGTGCCAGCAGCCCGGGGGGACCAGCGGGAGGCAGTGAGCGGTTCTTC	CASSPGGPAGGSERFF
-	TRBV5-1	-	TRBJ1-4	TGCGCCAGCAGTCGCGACAGACCGACTAATGAAAAATTGTTTTTT	CASSRDRPTNEKLFF
-	TRBV11-2	-	TRBJ2-1	TGTGCCAATAGCTTCGGGGCTCTGACTACACATATCCCAGAACAGTTCTTC	CANSFGALTTHIPEQFF
-	TRBV29-1	-	TRBJ2-3	TGCAGCGATATGACCGGAGATACGCAGTATTTT	CSDMTGDTQYF
-	TRBV11-2	-	TRBJ2-1	TGTACCAGCGGCGATGGCGGTTACTACAATGAACAGTTCTTC	CTSGDGGYYNEQFF
TRBD1	TRBV12-3/TRBV12-4	-	TRBJ2-7	TGTGCCAGCAGTCGACAGGGTTCCGAGCGGTACTTC	CASSRQGSERYF
TRBD2	TRBV29-1	-	TRBJ2-7	TGCAGCGCTAAAGCGGGAGACTCCTACGGGCAGTACTTC	CSAKAGDSYGQYF
-	TRBV14	-	TRBJ1-2	TGTGCCAGCGGCCAAGGGCGCACAATACAAGGCGGCTACACCTTC	CASGQGRTIQGGYTF
-	TRBV6-6	few	TRBJ1-2	TGTGCCAGCAGGGAAGGTCCGGCCGGAGGAGGTTATGGCTACACCTTC	CASREGPAGGGYGYTF
-	TRBV29-1	-	TRBJ2-5	TGCAGGGTCAAGGCTTGGGGACCCCAGGAGACCCAGTACTTC	CRVKAWGPQETQYF
-	TRBV21-1	-	TRBJ2-5	TGTGCCAGCAACACGTGGGACAGCCCCGAGACCCAGTACTTC	CASNTWDSPETQYF
-	TRBV14	few	TRBJ2-7	TGTGCCAGCAGCCCCTCGGGACGGAAACTATACGAGCAGTACTTC	CASSPSGRKLYEQYF
-	TRBV12-3/TRBV12-4	-	TRBJ2-7	TGTGCCAGCAGTTTAGTAGGCAGACCATTCGAGCAGCATTTC	CASSLVGRPFEQHF
-	TRBV11-3	-	TRBJ2-1	TGTGCCAGTAGCTTAGGGCCCGTGGATGAGCAGTTCTTC	CASSLGPVDEQFF
-	TRBV11-2	medium-sized	TRBJ2-2	TGTGCCAGCAGCCCAGGGGCGATCACCGGGGAGCTGTTTTTT	CASSPGAITGELFF
-	TRBV12-3/TRBV12-4	-	TRBJ1-6	TGTGCCAGCAGTTTGGTGTATCACTCACCCCTCCACTTT	CASSLVYHSPLHF
-	TRBV6-1	-	TRBJ2-6	TGTGCTAGCAGTGGAGACAACTCTGGGGCCAACGTCCTGACTTTC	CASSGDNSGANVLTF
-	TRBV5-4	-	TRBJ2-1	TGTGTCAGCAGCTTGTGTCCCGACTCTCAAAGGAATGAGCAGTTCTTC	CVSSLCPDSQRNEQFF
-	TRBV11-2	-	TRBJ2-1	TGTGCCAGCAGCTTAGATGGGCGATTCAATGGGACCCTTTACGATGAGCAGTTCTTC	CASSLDGRFNGTLYDEQFF
-	TRBV11-2	-	TRBJ2-7	TGTGCCAGCAGCTTAAATCTCGGGGTTATCTATGAACAGTACTTC	CASSLNLGVIYEQYF
TRBD2	TRBV5-1	many	TRBJ2-3	TGCGCCAGCAGCTTTATGCTAGCGGGAGGGCCGACAGATACGCAGTATTTT	CASSFMLAGGPTDTQYF
-	TRBV4-2	-	TRBJ2-7	TGTGCCAGCATCCAAGACTCAGGGGCCTACGAGCAGTACTTC	CASIQDSGAYEQYF
TRBD2	TRBV28	-	TRBJ2-1	TGTGCCAGCAGCCTATACCTCCGCGGGAGGATAAATGAGCAGTTCTTC	CASSLYLRGRINEQFF
-	TRBV4-2	-	TRBJ2-5	TGTGCCAGCAGACAAGACCTGGGATCGGTGGAGTCCCAGTACTTC	CASRQDLGSVESQYF
TRBD2	TRBV4-3	-	TRBJ2-2	TGCGCCAGCAACCAAACGGGGGGGAGCACCGGGGAACTGTTTTTT	CASNQTGGSTGELFF
TRBD1	TRBV19	-	TRBJ2-1	TGTGCCTGTAGGTTTCGGGACAGGGAGCAGTTCTTC	CACRFRDREQFF
-	TRBV11-2	-	TRBJ2-1	TGTGCCAACAGCTTAGAGCTCCTAATGGGAATGAATGAGCAGTTCTTT	CANSLELLMGMNEQFF
TRBD2	TRBV18	-	TRBJ2-1	TGTGCCAGCTCACACACACCGGCGGGAGCCGTTTCCTACAATGAGCAGTTCTTC	CASSHTPAGAVSYNEQFF
-	TRBV11-3	-	TRBJ1-5	TGTGCCAGCAGCTTAGATCTGGGTGTGGCTCAGTCCCAGCATTTT	CASSLDLGVAQSQHF
-	TRBV12-3/TRBV12-4	few	TRBJ2-5	TGTGCCAGCAGTCCCGCCGGGCTTGAAGAGACCCAGTACTTC	CASSPAGLEETQYF
-	TRBV28	once	TRBJ2-7	TGTGCCAGCAGTTCCGGGACTGGCGGGTACCGCGAGCAGTACTTC	CASSSGTGGYREQYF
TRBD2	TRBV6-1	-	TRBJ2-1	TGTGCCCGCTGGTCTGGGAGGGCCGTCAATGAGCGGTTCTTC	CARWSGRAVNERFF
-	TRBV4-3	-	TRBJ2-7	TGCGCCAGCAGCCAAGATTGGGCAGGGTTGGGGGGCTCCTACGAGCAGTACTTC	CASSQDWAGLGGSYEQYF
TRBD1	TRBV6-6	-	TRBJ1-1	TGTGCCAGCAGCACAGGGGGGACTACTGTGGCTTTCTTT	CASSTGGTTVAFF
-	TRBV10-3	-	TRBJ2-7	TGTGCCACCAGTGAGCCTAGAGCCTCCTACGAGCAGTACTTC	CATSEPRASYEQYF
-	TRBV29-1	few	TRBJ2-1	TGCGGCATCGAGGACAGTGATTACAATGAGCAGTTCTTC	CGIEDSDYNEQFF
-	TRBV6-5	-	TRBJ2-1	TGTGCCAGCAGTCCGGGATCACTAGCACGCAATGAGCAGTTCTTC	CASSPGSLARNEQFF
-	TRBV11-2	-	TRBJ2-1	TGTACCAGCAACTTACATCGGCTAGTTAGTGAGCAGTTCTTC	CTSNLHRLVSEQFF
TRBD2	TRBV5-1	-	TRBJ2-7	TGTGCCAGCAGCACGGGACTAGAGGGAGGAGGATCCTACGAGCAGTACTTC	CASSTGLEGGGSYEQYF
-	TRBV11-2	-	TRBJ2-1	TGTGCCAGCGGTTTACAATTAATGATTCCCTACAATGAGCAGTTCTTC	CASGLQLMIPYNEQFF
-	TRBV6-6	once	TRBJ2-5	TGTGCCAGTGGAAATCAGAGAACCCAGTACTTC	CASGNQRTQYF
TRBD2	TRBV29-1	-	TRBJ2-7	TGCAGCATTGATTGGGGTAGTTCGGGGGCTAGCGGGACCTACGAGCTGTACTTC	CSIDWGSSGASGTYELYF